This T cell receptor beta chain originates from a study of blood T cell repertoires in COVID-19. Only in-frame clones appear in the TCRdb table, and some are missing; sequencing was by immunoSEQ multiplex PCR. The table records 250,000 or so clones, around 89% of them present only once. The CDR3 contains 14 residues. Germline V lookup: CDR1 KGHDR, CDR2 SFDVKD. Trimming left V 1 base short and J 5 bases short, with 8 bases between. The sequence came from a woman under 40 with acute COVID-19. This sequence joins TRBV24-1 and TRBJ1-5; D ambiguous. The specimen sequenced was PBMCs or T cells enriched from blood (not recorded which). This chain's CDR3 is CATSDFSDDQPQHF. The CDR3 DNA reads as TGTGCCACCAGTGATTTTAGCGACGATCAGCCCCAGCATTTT.